This TCR beta chain is drawn from a study of shared clonotypes between healthy human individuals. Overall study findings and caveats: Among non-shared clonotypes, generation probabilities were lower than among those shared by all four donors.

In the case of this clone: The antigen is unknown.

Germline V gene lookup returns CDR1 LNHDA and CDR2 SQIVND (reference sequence). Between the trimmed V and J ends, which lost 3 bases and 6 bases, there was a span of 11 bases. The CDR3 totals 14 residues. Genomic DNA of every subset was divided equally among multiple immunoSEQ plates. In the sorted-subset replicate PCRs, 200 ng DNA, 25,000 to 35,000 T cell genomes, was used. Produced via immunoSEQ multiplex PCR; TCRdb's table is partial and in-frame only. Of approximately 1.5 million clones in the sample, approximately 98% were seen once. The sequence was collected from a man under 40 in good health. Sequenced: naive CD4+ T cells sorted from blood. Subset meaning: CD45RA+ positively selected. This chain links TRBV19 with TRBJ2-2, with no clear D. CDR3: CASSIGLPPGELFF. In nucleotides, the CDR3 is TGTGCCAGTAGTATCGGCTTGCCCCCCGGGGAGCTGTTTTTT.